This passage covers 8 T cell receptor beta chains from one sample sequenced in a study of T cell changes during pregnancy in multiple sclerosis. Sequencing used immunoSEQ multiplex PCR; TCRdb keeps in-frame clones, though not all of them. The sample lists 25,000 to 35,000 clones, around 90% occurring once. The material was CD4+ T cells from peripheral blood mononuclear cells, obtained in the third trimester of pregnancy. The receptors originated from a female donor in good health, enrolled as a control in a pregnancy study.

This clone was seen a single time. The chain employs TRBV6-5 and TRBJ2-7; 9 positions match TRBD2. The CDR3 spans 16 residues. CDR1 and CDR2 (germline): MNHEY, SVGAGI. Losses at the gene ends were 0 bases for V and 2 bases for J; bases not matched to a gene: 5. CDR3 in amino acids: CASSYSRLAVTYEQYF. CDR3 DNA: TGTGCCAGCAGTTACTCGAGACTAGCGGTGACCTACGAGCAGTACTTC.

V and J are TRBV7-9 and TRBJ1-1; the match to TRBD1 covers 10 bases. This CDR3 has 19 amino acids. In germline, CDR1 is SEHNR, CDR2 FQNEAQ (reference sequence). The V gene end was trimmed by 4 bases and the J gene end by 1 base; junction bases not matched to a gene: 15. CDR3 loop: CASSSFSAPGQGRNTEAFF. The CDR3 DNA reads TGTGCCAGCAGCTCTTTCAGCGCCCCGGGACAGGGGAGGAACACTGAAGCTTTCTTT.

This CDR3 is CAWRATNNEQFF. DNA for the CDR3: TGTGCCTGGAGGGCCACCAACAATGAGCAGTTCTTC. The chain couples TRBV30 to TRBJ2-1, with D hard to call. V lost 3 bases and J 5 bases, leaving 8 bases between the germline ends. The CDR3 runs to 12 residues. Germline CDR1 reads GTSNPN; CDR2 reads SVGIG (reference sequence).

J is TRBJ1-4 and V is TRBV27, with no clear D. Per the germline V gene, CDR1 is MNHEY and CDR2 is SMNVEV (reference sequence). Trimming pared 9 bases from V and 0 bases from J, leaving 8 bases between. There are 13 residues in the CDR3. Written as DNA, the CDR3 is TGTGCCAGTAAAGGAGCAACTAATGAAAAACTGTTTTTT. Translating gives CASKGATNEKLFF.

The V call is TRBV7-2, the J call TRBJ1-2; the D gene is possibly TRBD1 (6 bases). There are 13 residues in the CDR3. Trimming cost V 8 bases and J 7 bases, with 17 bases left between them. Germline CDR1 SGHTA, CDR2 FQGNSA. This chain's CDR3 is CASGVGALSGYTF. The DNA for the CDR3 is TGTGCCAGCGGGGTGGGGGCTCTCTCTGGCTACACCTTC. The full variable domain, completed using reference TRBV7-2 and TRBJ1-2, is GAGVSQSPSNKVTEKGKDVELRCDPISGHTALYWYRQSLGQGLEFLIYFQGNSAPDKSGLPSDRFSAERTGGSVSTLTIQRTQQEDSAVYLCASGVGALSGYTFGSGTRLTVV.

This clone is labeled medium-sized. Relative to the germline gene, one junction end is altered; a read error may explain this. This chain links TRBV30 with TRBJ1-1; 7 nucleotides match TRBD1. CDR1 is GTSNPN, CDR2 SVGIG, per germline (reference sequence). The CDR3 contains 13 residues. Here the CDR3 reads CAWKIQGNPEAFF. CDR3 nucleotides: TGTGCCTGGAAGATACAGGGGAACCCTGAAGCTTTCTTT.

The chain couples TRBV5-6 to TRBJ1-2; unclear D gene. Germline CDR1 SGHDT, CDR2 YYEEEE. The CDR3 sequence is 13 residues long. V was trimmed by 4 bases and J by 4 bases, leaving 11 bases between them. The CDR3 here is CASSAQNSYGYTF. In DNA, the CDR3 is TGTGCCAGCAGCGCCCAGAATTCCTATGGCTACACCTTC.

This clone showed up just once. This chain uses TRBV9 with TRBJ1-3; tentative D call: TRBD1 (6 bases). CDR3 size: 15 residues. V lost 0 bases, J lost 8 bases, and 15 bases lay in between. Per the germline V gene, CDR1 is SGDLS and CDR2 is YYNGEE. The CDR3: CASSVVPGHGHTIYF. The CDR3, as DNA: TGTGCCAGCAGCGTAGTCCCGGGACATGGGCACACCATATATTTT.